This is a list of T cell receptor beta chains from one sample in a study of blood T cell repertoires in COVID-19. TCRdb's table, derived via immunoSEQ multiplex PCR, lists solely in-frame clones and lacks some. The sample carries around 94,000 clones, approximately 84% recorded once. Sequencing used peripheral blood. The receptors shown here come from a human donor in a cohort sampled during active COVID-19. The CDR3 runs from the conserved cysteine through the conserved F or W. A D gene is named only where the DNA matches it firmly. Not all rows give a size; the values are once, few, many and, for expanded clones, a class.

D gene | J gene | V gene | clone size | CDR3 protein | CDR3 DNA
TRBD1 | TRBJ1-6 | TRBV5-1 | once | CASSLRGTGVPPLHF | TGCGCCAGCAGCCTGAGAGGGACAGGGGTCCCACCCCTCCACTTT
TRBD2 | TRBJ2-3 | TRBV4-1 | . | CASSQTGLAGAGDTQYF | TGCGCCAGCAGCCAAACCGGACTAGCGGGGGCCGGGGATACGCAGTATTTT
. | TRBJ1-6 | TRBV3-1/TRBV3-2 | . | CASSQTPSSPLHF | TGTGCCAGCAGCCAGACTCCGTCTTCACCCCTCCACTTT
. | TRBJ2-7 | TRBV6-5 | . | CASRLPGTYEQYF | TGTGCCAGTAGATTGCCAGGGACCTACGAGCAGTACTTC
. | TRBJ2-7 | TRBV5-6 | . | CASSLNIPPYEQYF | TGTGCCAGCAGCTTGAACATACCTCCCTACGAGCAGTACTTC
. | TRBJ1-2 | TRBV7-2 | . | CASSLQGDYGYTF | TGTGCCAGCAGCTTACAGGGCGACTATGGCTACACCTTC
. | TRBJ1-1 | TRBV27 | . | CASSARRNTEAFF | TGTGCCAGCAGTGCTCGGAGGAACACTGAAGCTTTCTTT
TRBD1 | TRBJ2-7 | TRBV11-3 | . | CASSTGTGNYEQYF | TGTGCCAGCAGCACCGGGACAGGGAACTACGAGCAGTACTTC
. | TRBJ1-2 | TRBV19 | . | CASSMYWDSYTF | TGTGCCAGTAGTATGTACTGGGACAGCTACACCTTC
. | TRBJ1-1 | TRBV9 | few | CASSVTGQNTEAFF | TGTGCCAGCAGCGTGACAGGTCAGAACACTGAAGCTTTCTTT
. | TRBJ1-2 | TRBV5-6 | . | CASSRQRNYGYTF | TGTGCCAGCAGTAGACAGAGAAACTATGGCTACACCTTC
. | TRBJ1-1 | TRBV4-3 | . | CASSQATTTGTEAFF | TGCGCCAGCAGCCAAGCAACCACTACGGGGACTGAAGCTTTCTTT
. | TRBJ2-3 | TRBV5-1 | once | CASSSQGTDTQYF | TGCGCCAGCAGCTCCCAGGGGACAGATACGCAGTATTTT
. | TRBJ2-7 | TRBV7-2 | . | CASSSDRIPSYEQYF | TGTGCCAGCAGCTCCGACAGGATCCCCTCCTACGAGCAGTACTTC
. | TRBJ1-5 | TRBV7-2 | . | CASSLLDQPQHF | TGTGCCAGCAGCTTATTAGATCAGCCCCAGCATTTT
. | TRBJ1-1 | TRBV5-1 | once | CASSSNRKGTEAFF | TGCGCCAGCAGCTCCAATCGAAAGGGGACTGAAGCTTTCTTT
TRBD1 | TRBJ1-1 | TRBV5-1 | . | CASRLLPGQGTEAFF | TGCGCCAGCAGATTGTTACCGGGACAGGGCACTGAAGCTTTCTTT
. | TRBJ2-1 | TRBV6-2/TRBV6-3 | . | CASSYRWSEQFF | TGTGCCAGCAGTTACAGGTGGAGTGAGCAGTTCTTC